The rows below give T cell receptor beta chains drawn from one sample of a study of blood T cell repertoires in COVID-19. Repertoires were generated with immunoSEQ multiplex PCR, while TCRdb's copy carries only in-frame clones and drops some. The sample lists just under 60,000 clones, around 79% seen once, with roughly 10% in the top ten. The specimen sequenced was peripheral blood. Every receptor here comes from a human donor in a cohort sampled during active COVID-19. CDR3s include the opening cysteine and the closing phenylalanine or tryptophan. A D gene is named only where the DNA matches it firmly. Clone size is given for some rows only: seen once, a few or many times, or a class if the clone is expanded.

V	J	size	D	DNA	CDR3
TRBV7-3	TRBJ2-2	NA	NA	TGTGCCAGCAGCCCCACAGCCGCGGGCGGGGAGCTGTTTTTT	CASSPTAAGGELFF
TRBV27	TRBJ2-1	NA	TRBD1	TGTGCCAGCAGTGACAGGGCCTACAATGAGCAGTTCTTC	CASSDRAYNEQFF
TRBV3-1/TRBV3-2	TRBJ1-2	NA	TRBD1	TGTGCCAGCAGCCAGCCGGGACAGGGGGCCGTCTGGACCTTC	CASSQPGQGAVWTF
TRBV27	TRBJ2-7	NA	TRBD1	TGTGCCAGCAGTTCTTTACTTGGGCAGGGGGCGCTTGAACAGTACTTC	CASSSLLGQGALEQYF
TRBV25-1	TRBJ1-3	once	NA	TGTGCCAGCAGTGATCCCCACAGGGCTGGAAACACCATATATTTT	CASSDPHRAGNTIYF
TRBV6-2/TRBV6-3	TRBJ1-5	many	TRBD1	TGTGCCAGCAGTTACCAGGGGGCAAGTCAGCCCCAGCATTTT	CASSYQGASQPQHF
TRBV7-2	TRBJ2-3	NA	NA	TGTGCCAGCAGCCAACTAGCCCGGGTTGGTACGCAGTATTTT	CASSQLARVGTQYF
TRBV4-3	TRBJ2-1	NA	NA	TGCGCCAGCAGCCAAGACTGGGGGAGGAGCCTCGATGAGCAGTTCTTC	CASSQDWGRSLDEQFF
TRBV30	TRBJ1-5	NA	NA	TGTGCCTGGAGTCTGACAGTCAATCAGCCCCAGCATTTT	CAWSLTVNQPQHF
TRBV18	TRBJ2-3	NA	NA	TGTGCCAGCTCACCACCATCCGGCGGGATCACAGATACGCAGTATTTT	CASSPPSGGITDTQYF
TRBV7-2	TRBJ1-3	NA	NA	TGTGCCAGCAGCTTAGGTATCTCTGGAAACACCATATATTTT	CASSLGISGNTIYF
TRBV4-1	TRBJ1-3	NA	TRBD1	TGCGCCAGCAGCCAAGCGACGGGACAGGGATATGGAAACACCATATATTTT	CASSQATGQGYGNTIYF
TRBV5-5	TRBJ2-5	few	NA	TGTGCCAGCAGCTTGAGGACGGGGGAGACCCAGTACTTC	CASSLRTGETQYF
TRBV28	TRBJ2-2	NA	NA	TGTGCCAGTGTTTTAAGCGGTCCTAACACCGGGGAGCTGTTTTTT	CASVLSGPNTGELFF
TRBV9	TRBJ2-5	NA	TRBD1	TGTGCCAGCAGCCGACAGGGGTGGGAGACCCAGTACTTC	CASSRQGWETQYF
TRBV7-2	TRBJ2-2	NA	NA	TGTGCCAGCAGTGGGCCGGGGGGCTTCACCGGGGAGCTGTTTTTT	CASSGPGGFTGELFF
TRBV5-1	TRBJ2-2	NA	TRBD2	TGCGCCAGCAGCTTGACTAGCGGGAACGTCGGGGAGCTGTTTTTT	CASSLTSGNVGELFF
TRBV30	TRBJ2-7	NA	NA	TGTGCCTGGAGTGGCGACTACGAGCAGTACTTC	CAWSGDYEQYF
TRBV28	TRBJ2-3	NA	TRBD2	TGTGCCAGCAGTACCTTAGGGAGCGGGGCATATAGCACAGATACGCAGTATTTT	CASSTLGSGAYSTDTQYF
TRBV12-3/TRBV12-4	TRBJ1-2	NA	NA	TGTGCCAGCAGTTTTGAGGCCTATGGCTACACCTTC	CASSFEAYGYTF
TRBV30	TRBJ1-1	NA	NA	TGTGCCTGGAAGCGCGGGGCGGGACCCCGAGAAGCTTTCTTT	CAWKRGAGPREAFF
TRBV19	TRBJ1-5	once	NA	TGTGCCAGTAAGGTCCGGGGAAATCAGCCCCAGCATTTT	CASKVRGNQPQHF
TRBV7-9	TRBJ2-5	NA	TRBD2	TGTGCCAGCACCCATCAGACTAGCGGGAGGTTTATGGAGACCCAGTACTTC	CASTHQTSGRFMETQYF
TRBV24-1	TRBJ2-1	NA	TRBD1	TGTGCCACCAGTGATTTGGAGGGACAGGGAATTGAGCAGTTCTTC	CATSDLEGQGIEQFF
TRBV4-3	TRBJ1-4	NA	TRBD1	TGCGCCAGCAGCCTGGGACAGGGAAATGAAAAACTGTTTTTT	CASSLGQGNEKLFF
TRBV15	TRBJ1-1	NA	TRBD1	TGTGCCACCAGCAGAGATTGGGGACAGCTTGAAGCTTTCTTT	CATSRDWGQLEAFF